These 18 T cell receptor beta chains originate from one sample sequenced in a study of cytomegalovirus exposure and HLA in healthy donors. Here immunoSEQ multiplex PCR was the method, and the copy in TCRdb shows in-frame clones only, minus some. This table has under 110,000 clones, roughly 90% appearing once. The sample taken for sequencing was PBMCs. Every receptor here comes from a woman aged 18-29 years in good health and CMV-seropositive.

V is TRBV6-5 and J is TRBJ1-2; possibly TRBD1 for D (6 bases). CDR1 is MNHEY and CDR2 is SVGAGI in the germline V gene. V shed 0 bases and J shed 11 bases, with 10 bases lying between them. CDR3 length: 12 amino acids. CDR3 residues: CASSYSGGWYTF. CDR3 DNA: TGTGCCAGCAGTTACTCAGGGGGTTGGTACACCTTC.

The CDR3 DNA is TGTGCCAGCAGCAAAGGAGGGGGACAGGTTAGCTCCTATAATTCACCCCTCCACTTT. Amino acids: CASSKGGGQVSSYNSPLHF. The chain carries TRBV21-1 and TRBJ1-6; TRBD1, the D gene given by the table, was not confirmed from the DNA. TRBV21-1 is marked as a pseudogene. This CDR3 region has 19 residues.

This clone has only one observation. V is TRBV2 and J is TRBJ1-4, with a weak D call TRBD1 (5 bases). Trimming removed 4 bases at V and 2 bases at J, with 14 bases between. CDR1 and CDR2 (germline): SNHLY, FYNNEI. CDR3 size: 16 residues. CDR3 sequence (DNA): TGTGCCAGCAGTGTACTTCAGGGAAGGACTAATGAAAAACTGTTTTTT. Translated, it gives CASSVLQGRTNEKLFF.

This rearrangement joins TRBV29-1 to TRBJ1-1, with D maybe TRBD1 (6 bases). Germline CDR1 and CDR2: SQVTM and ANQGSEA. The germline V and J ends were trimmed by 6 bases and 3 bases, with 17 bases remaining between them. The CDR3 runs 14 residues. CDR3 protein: CSVGGGVGDTEAFF. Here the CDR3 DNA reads TGCAGCGTCGGAGGGGGGGTTGGGGACACTGAAGCTTTCTTT.

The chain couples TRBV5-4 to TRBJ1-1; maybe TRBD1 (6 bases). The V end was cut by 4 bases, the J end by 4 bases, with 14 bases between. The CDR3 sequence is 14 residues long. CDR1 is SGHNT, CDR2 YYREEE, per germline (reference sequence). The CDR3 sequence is CASSLRGGGTEAFF. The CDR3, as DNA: TGTGCCAGCAGCCTCAGGGGAGGGGGCACTGAAGCTTTCTTT.

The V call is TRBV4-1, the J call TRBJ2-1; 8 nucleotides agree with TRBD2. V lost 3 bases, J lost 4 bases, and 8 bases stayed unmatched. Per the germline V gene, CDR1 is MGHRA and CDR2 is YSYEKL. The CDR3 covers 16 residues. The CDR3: CASSHTSGDRYNEQFF. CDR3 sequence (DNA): TGCGCCAGCAGCCATACTAGCGGAGATAGATACAATGAGCAGTTCTTC.

CDR3 nucleotide sequence: TGTGCCAGCAGCTTAGCGGACAGGCCCTATGGCTACACCTTC. Translating it yields CASSLADRPYGYTF. V gene TRBV7-9 combines with J gene TRBJ1-2, with 7 bases lining up with TRBD1. The CDR3 runs to 14 residues. The V gene's germline CDR1 is SEHNR and CDR2 FQNEAQ (reference sequence). Unmatched junction bases numbered 2, after V lost 0 bases and J lost 4 bases.

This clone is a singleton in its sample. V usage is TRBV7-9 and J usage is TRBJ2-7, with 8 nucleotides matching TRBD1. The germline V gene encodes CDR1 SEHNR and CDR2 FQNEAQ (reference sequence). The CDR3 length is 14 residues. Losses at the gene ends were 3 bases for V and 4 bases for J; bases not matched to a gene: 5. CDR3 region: CASSLSQGAYEQYF. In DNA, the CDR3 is TGTGCCAGCAGCTTGAGTCAGGGGGCGTACGAGCAGTACTTC.

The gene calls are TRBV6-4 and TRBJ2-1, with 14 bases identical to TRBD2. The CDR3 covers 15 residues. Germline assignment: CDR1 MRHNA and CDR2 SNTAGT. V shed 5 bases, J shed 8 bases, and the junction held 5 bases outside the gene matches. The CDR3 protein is CASSPTSGGADEQFF. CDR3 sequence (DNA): TGTGCCAGCAGTCCGACTAGCGGGGGGGCAGATGAGCAGTTCTTC.

As DNA, the CDR3 is TGTGCCAGCAGCTTGGGTGAGGATAACACCTTC. Protein sequence: CASSLGEDNTF. The J gene is TRBJ1-2, the V gene TRBV5-6; no firm D call. CDR3 length: 11 residues. In germline, CDR1 is SGHDT, CDR2 YYEEEE. Trimming pared 0 bases from V and 12 bases from J, leaving 9 bases between.

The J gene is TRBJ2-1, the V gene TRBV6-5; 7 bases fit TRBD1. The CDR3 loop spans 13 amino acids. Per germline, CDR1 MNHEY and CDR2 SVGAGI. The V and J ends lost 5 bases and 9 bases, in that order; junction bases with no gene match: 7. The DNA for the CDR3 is TGTGCCAGCAGTCTGACAGGGAATGGTGAGCAGTTCTTC. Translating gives CASSLTGNGEQFF.

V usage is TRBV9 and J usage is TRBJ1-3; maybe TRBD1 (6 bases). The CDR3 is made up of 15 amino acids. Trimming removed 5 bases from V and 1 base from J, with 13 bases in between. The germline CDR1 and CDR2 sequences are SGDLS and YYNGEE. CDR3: CASSRGGGSGNTIYF. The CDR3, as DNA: TGTGCCAGCAGTAGGGGGGGCGGATCTGGAAACACCATATATTTT.

DNA of the CDR3: TGCGCCAGCAGCCAAGTAATCTCGGGTGAGGGCACCTACGAGCAGTACTTC. Protein: CASSQVISGEGTYEQYF. The chain combines TRBV4-1 with TRBJ2-7; maybe TRBD2 (5 bases). Germline lookup yields CDR1 MGHRA and CDR2 YSYEKL. This CDR3 contains 17 residues. V was cut by 1 base and J by 2 bases, with 18 bases left in between.

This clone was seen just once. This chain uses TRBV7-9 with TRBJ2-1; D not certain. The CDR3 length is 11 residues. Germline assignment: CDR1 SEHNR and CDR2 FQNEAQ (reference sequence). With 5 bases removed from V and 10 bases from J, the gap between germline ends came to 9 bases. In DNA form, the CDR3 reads TGTGCCAGCAGCCTCAACCGGGAGCAGTTCTTC. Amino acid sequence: CASSLNREQFF.

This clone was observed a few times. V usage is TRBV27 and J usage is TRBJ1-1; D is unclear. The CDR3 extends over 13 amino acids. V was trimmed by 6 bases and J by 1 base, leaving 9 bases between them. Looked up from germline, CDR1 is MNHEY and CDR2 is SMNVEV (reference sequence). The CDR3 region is CASSHAGNTEAFF. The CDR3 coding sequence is TGTGCCAGCAGCCACGCCGGGAACACTGAAGCTTTCTTT.

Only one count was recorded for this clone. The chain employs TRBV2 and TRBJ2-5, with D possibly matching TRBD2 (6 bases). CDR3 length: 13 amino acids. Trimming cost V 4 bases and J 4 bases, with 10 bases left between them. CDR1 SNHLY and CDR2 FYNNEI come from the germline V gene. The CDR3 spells CASSAGEVETQYF. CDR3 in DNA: TGTGCCAGCAGTGCCGGGGAGGTAGAGACCCAGTACTTC.

The CDR3 sequence: CASSPSSGGNSYNEQFF. The CDR3, as DNA: TGTGCCAGCTCGCCATCTAGCGGGGGAAATTCCTACAATGAGCAGTTCTTC. The rearrangement joins TRBV18 to TRBJ2-1; 10 bases fit TRBD2. Germline V CDR1 and CDR2: KGHSH, LQKENI. The CDR3 covers 17 residues. The V segment lost 6 bases and the J segment 1 base; nucleotides outside the gene matches: 9.

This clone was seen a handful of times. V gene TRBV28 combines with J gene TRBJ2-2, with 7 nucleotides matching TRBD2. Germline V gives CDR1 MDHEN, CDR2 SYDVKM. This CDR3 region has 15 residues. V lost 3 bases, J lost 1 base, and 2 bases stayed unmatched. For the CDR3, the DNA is TGTGCCAGCAGTTTCGGCGGGGGGAACACCGGGGAGCTGTTTTTT. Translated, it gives CASSFGGGNTGELFF.